This T cell receptor beta chain comes out of a study of blood T cell repertoires in COVID-19. Study summary: Some COVID-19 samples were acute and others convalescent; all came from the United States, Italy and Spain. PBMCs, B-cell-depleted T cells, or T cells were the source of the cDNA or gDNA that made up the material.

How the authors handled the data: Reference gene primer amplification gave nucleated cell count estimates. Profiled with immunoSEQ multiplex PCR; TCRdb holds only in-frame clones, not every one. The D gene and trimming were derived from the DNA, and the V and J assignments and clone size from that table. The data contain around 150,000 clones, about 80% of them singletons. The CDR3 is made up of 12 amino acids. Germline CDR1 and CDR2: SGDLS and YYNGEE. Trimming left V 0 bases short and J 5 bases short, with 5 bases between. This chain joins TRBV9 and TRBJ2-5, with D unresolved. The sequence came from a woman aged 60-70 years with acute or convalescent COVID-19. The material sequenced was peripheral blood. As DNA, the CDR3 is TGTGCCAGCAGCGTAGAACAGGAGACCCAGTACTTC. Translating it yields CASSVEQETQYF.